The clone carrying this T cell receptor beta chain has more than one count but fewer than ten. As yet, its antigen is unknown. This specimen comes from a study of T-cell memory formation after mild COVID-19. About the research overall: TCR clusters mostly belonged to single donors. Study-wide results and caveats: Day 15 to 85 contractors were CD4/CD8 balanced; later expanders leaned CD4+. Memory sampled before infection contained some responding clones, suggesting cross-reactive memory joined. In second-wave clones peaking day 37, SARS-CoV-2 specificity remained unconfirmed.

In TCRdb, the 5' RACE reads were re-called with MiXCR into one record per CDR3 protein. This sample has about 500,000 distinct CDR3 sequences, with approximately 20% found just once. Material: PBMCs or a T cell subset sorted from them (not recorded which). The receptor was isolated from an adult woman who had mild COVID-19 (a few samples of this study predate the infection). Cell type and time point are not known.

The CDR3 sequence: CASSSLTSGTTDTQYF. The CDR3 nucleotides are TGTGCCAGCAGTTCCCTGACTAGCGGGACCACAGATACGCAGTATTTT. The J gene is TRBJ2-3, the V gene TRBV12-3 or TRBV12-4; the match to TRBD2 covers 11 bases. This CDR3 has 16 amino acids. V lost 4 bases and J lost 2; bases outside the gene matches: 5.